One and the same sample provided the 29 T cell receptor beta chains below, sequenced in a study of T cell clonality in common variable immunodeficiency. Assay used: immunoSEQ multiplex PCR; TCRdb lists only in-frame clones, some missing. The data show 15,000 to 25,000 clones, with none appearing a single time. Findings and limits, study-wide: In common variable immunodeficiency, TCR beta chains reportedly carried fewer deletions and N-nucleotide insertions.

These receptors' antigens are unknown. Material: peripheral blood mononuclear cells. Every receptor here comes from a human donor with common variable immunodeficiency.

This clone was counted many times. The missing CDR3 end, 3 residues past where the read stops, is filled in from the germline J gene. The chain links TRBV19 to TRBJ2-3; 14 positions match TRBD2. Germline V gene lookup returns CDR1 LNHDA and CDR2 SQIVND (reference sequence). Trimming at V came to 5 bases and at J to 4 bases, leaving 8 bases not matched to a gene. CDR3 length: 17 residues. CDR3 loop: CASSPQGLAGVADTQYF. The part of the CDR3 DNA that was read is TGTGCCAGTAGTCCTCAGGGACTAGCGGGAGTGGCAGATACG.

Ten or more counts support this clone. Sequencing ends 3 residues short of the CDR3 end; the germline J gene provides the rest. This rearrangement joins TRBV11-3 to TRBJ2-1; 8 bases map to TRBD1. The J segment lost 4 bases and the V segment lost 5 bases, leaving 4 bases of the junction unmatched. The CDR3 consists of 14 residues. The germline V gene has CDR1 SGHNT and CDR2 YENEEA. The CDR3 spells CASSPGQGYNEQFF. Partial CDR3 DNA: TGTGCCAGCAGCCCCGGACAGGGTTACAATGAG.

This clone was seen ten or more times. The read gets to within 3 residues of the CDR3 end, and the germline J gene fills in the rest. J is TRBJ2-7 and V is TRBV20-1, with 16 nucleotides matching TRBD2. The CDR3 has 17 amino acids. V was pared by 5 bases and J by 0 bases, with 7 bases of the junction left unmatched. The germline gives CDR1 DFQATT, CDR2 SNEGSKA (reference sequence). The CDR3 is CSADPGLAGGSSYEQYF. Partial CDR3 DNA: TGCAGTGCTGACCCGGGACTAGCGGGAGGGAGCTCCTACGAG.

The CDR3 sequence: CAWMADNYGYTF. CDR3 bases read: TGTGCCTGGATGGCGGATAACTATGGC. This chain uses TRBV30 with TRBJ1-2, with D uncertain. Read sequence stops 3 residues before the CDR3 end, and the germline J gene provides the missing end. Germline lookup yields CDR1 GTSNPN and CDR2 SVGIG (reference sequence). The ends were cut back, 4 bases at V and 1 base at J, with 7 bases in the middle. CDR3 length: 12 residues.

This clone was counted many times. The read terminates 3 residues ahead of where the CDR3 ends, so the germline J gene completes it. Different DNA sequences within this sample yield the same CDR3. The genes are TRBV5-1 and TRBJ1-1, with D tentatively TRBD1 (6 bases). In germline, CDR1 is SGHRS, CDR2 YFSETQ. V was trimmed by 4 bases and J by 2 bases, leaving 15 bases between them. This CDR3 has 15 residues. This CDR3 reads CASSLSTGENTEAFF. The sequenced CDR3 bases are TGCGCCAGCAGCCTCTCGACAGGCGAAAACACTGAA.

This clone was picked up many times. The read is 3 residues too short to cover the CDR3 end, so that end is filled in from the germline J gene. The chain has TRBV7-8 and TRBJ2-3, with D perhaps matching TRBD1 or TRBD2 (5 bases each). V was clipped by 5 bases and J by 8 bases, with 14 bases between them. Per the germline V gene, CDR1 is SGHVS and CDR2 is FQNEAQ. This CDR3 has 13 amino acids. This CDR3 reads CASSLTGGATQYF. The CDR3 DNA, read in part, is TGTGCCAGCAGCCTTACAGGAGGAGCTACG.

A few counts support this clone. From the germline J gene comes the end of the CDR3, since the read stops 3 residues before it. V usage is TRBV5-8 and J usage is TRBJ2-7; D remains ambiguous. The CDR3 has 14 residues. In germline, CDR1 is SGHTS, CDR2 YDEGEE. Between the trimmed V and J ends, which lost 4 bases and 0 bases, there was a span of 11 bases. The part of the CDR3 DNA that was read is TGTGCCAGCAGCACAGACCGAGTCTCCTACGAG. This gives the protein CASSTDRVSYE. The complete CDR3 sequence is CASSTDRVSYEQYF.

This clone was recorded at least ten times. The read gets to within 3 residues of the CDR3 end, and the germline J gene fills in the rest. The chain carries TRBV4-2 and TRBJ1-3; D may be TRBD1 (6 bases). Trimming took 4 bases from V and 4 from J, leaving 17 bases between them. This CDR3 is 16 amino acids long. CDR1 LGHNA and CDR2 YNFKEQ come from the germline V gene. This CDR3 is CASSPETGLGGNTIYF. CDR3 DNA (partial): TGTGCCAGCAGCCCGGAGACAGGCCTGGGAGGAAACACC.

There are many counts of this clone. The read falls 3 residues short of the CDR3 end, and the missing part is taken from the germline J gene. The chain has TRBV19 and TRBJ2-5; 7 nucleotides match TRBD2. The CDR3 runs to 17 residues. V shed 5 bases and J 0 bases; nucleotides not matched to a gene: 12. From germline, CDR1 is LNHDA and CDR2 SQIVND (reference sequence). This CDR3 reads CASSSERRGSHQETQYF. The part of the CDR3 DNA that was read is TGTGCCAGTAGTTCTGAGCGGCGCGGGAGCCACCAAGAGACC.

In its sample, this clone was seen many times. With the read ending 3 residues before the CDR3 end, the germline J gene is used to fill in that end. The rearrangement links TRBV6-1 to TRBJ1-1; 8 positions agree with TRBD1. Germline V gene data show CDR1 as MNHNS and CDR2 as SASEGT. The V and J ends lost 6 bases and 2 bases, in that order; junction bases with no gene match: 5. This CDR3 is built from 14 residues. The CDR3 spells CASRETGGNTEAFF. The DNA read from the CDR3 is TGTGCCAGCAGGGAAACAGGGGGAAACACTGAA.

A few counts support this clone. The CDR3 end lies 3 residues beyond the end of the read and is filled in from the germline J gene. The chain joins TRBV20-1 to TRBJ2-7, with D perhaps TRBD1 (6 bases). The CDR3 is 14 amino acids. Deletions cut 3 bases from V and 0 bases from J, with 12 bases between. Germline lookup yields CDR1 DFQATT and CDR2 SNEGSKA (reference sequence). CDR3 sequence reads: CSASQGLGSYEQYF. The DNA read from the CDR3 is TGCAGTGCTAGTCAGGGGCTTGGCTCCTACGAG.

This clone was observed a few times. From the germline J gene comes the end of the CDR3, since the read stops 3 residues before it. The chain recombines TRBV20-1 with TRBJ2-5, with TRBD2 matching 12 bases. Losses at the gene ends were 6 bases for V and 4 bases for J; bases not matched to a gene: 6. CDR3 size: 14 residues. The germline gives CDR1 DFQATT, CDR2 SNEGSKA (reference sequence). The CDR3 bases that were read are TGCAGTGCCGTGACTAGCGGGAGTAGAGAGACC. Its protein product is CSAVTSGSRET. The whole CDR3 protein is CSAVTSGSRETQYF.

This clone was counted many times. The read terminates 3 residues ahead of where the CDR3 ends, so the germline J gene completes it. The chain couples TRBV30 to TRBJ1-1; TRBD1 is a possible D gene (5 bases). This CDR3 spans 13 amino acids. CDR1 is GTSNPN, CDR2 SVGIG, per germline (reference sequence). The V and J ends lost 4 bases and 1 base respectively, with 10 bases between them. CDR3 DNA, as far as it was read: TGTGCCTGGACCCGGACACGGAACACTGAA. This gives the protein CAWTRTRNTE. The whole CDR3 reads CAWTRTRNTEAFF. The full variable domain, rest sourced from reference TRBV30 and TRBJ1-1, is SQTIHQWPATLVQPVGSPLSLECTVEGTSNPNLYWYRQAAGRGLQLLFYSVGIGQISSEVPQNLSASRPQDRQFILSSKKLLLSDSGFYLCAWTRTRNTEAFFGQGTRLTVV.

At least ten counts were recorded for this clone. Coverage ceases 3 residues before the CDR3 finishes, and the germline J gene fills in the end. This chain joins TRBV6-1 and TRBJ1-2; the D gene is possibly TRBD1 (5 bases). The CDR3 contains 15 residues. Looked up from germline, CDR1 is MNHNS and CDR2 is SASEGT. Trimming took 3 bases from V and 5 from J, leaving 16 bases between them. The CDR3 bases that were read are TGTGCCAGCAGTGACCTTGAAGGGGCTGGATATGGC. Its protein is CASSDLEGAGYG. The complete CDR3 reads CASSDLEGAGYGYTF.

This clone was seen only a few times. Read coverage stops 3 residues before the CDR3 terminus; the germline J gene supplies the remainder. Distinct nucleotide sequences in the sample also encode this CDR3. The V call is TRBV18, the J call TRBJ1-2; a possible D gene is TRBD1 (5 bases). The CDR3 is 13 amino acids. Germline V gives CDR1 KGHSH, CDR2 LQKENI. CDR3: CASSAEGAGGYTF. The CDR3 DNA, read in part, is TGTGCCAGCTCGGCGGAAGGGGCTGGAGGC.

This clone has more than one count but fewer than ten. The read ends 3 residues before the CDR3 terminus; that terminus is restored from the germline J gene. The chain combines TRBV11-2 with TRBJ1-1; 8 bases agree with TRBD1. CDR1 and CDR2 from the germline V gene are SGHAT and FQNNGV. CDR3 length equals 14 residues. The V and J ends lost 5 bases and 5 bases, in that order; junction bases with no gene match: 7. The CDR3 here is CASSLGQGQTEAFF. The sequenced CDR3 bases are TGTGCCAGCAGCCTAGGACAGGGACAAACTGAA.

This clone was observed many times. The CDR3 loop reads CASKQNTGELFF. The DNA read from the CDR3 is TGTGCCAGTAAGCAAAACACCGGGGAG. The chain recombines TRBV19 with TRBJ2-2; D gene unclear. The CDR3 end lies 3 residues beyond the end of the read and is filled in from the germline J gene. V lost 7 bases and J lost 2, with 5 bases in between. In germline, CDR1 is LNHDA, CDR2 SQIVND (reference sequence). This CDR3 has 12 residues.

This clone was recorded many times. The read halts 3 residues ahead of the CDR3 end, with the missing end drawn from the germline J gene. The chain has TRBV5-6 and TRBJ2-7, with D possibly being TRBD1 (5 bases). With 3 bases removed from V and 4 bases from J, the gap between germline ends came to 8 bases. From germline, CDR1 is SGHDT and CDR2 YYEEEE. The CDR3 spans 12 residues. CDR3 amino acids: CASSYQGYEQYF. CDR3 bases read: TGTGCCAGCAGCTACCAGGGATACGAG.

This clone appeared many times. The read comes to an end 3 residues before the CDR3 does, leaving the germline J gene to fill in the end. V gene TRBV18 combines with J gene TRBJ2-3; 7 nucleotides align to TRBD2. Germline CDR1 reads KGHSH; CDR2 reads LQKENI. CDR3 length: 15 amino acids. Trimming at V came to 1 base and at J to 5 bases, leaving 6 bases not matched to a gene. The sequenced part of the CDR3 DNA is TGTGCCAGCTCACCACAGAGGTCGGGGGGAGATACG. Amino acids: CASSPQRSGGDT. In full, the CDR3 is CASSPQRSGGDTQYF.

In this sample, this clone turned up many times. The read finishes 3 residues shy of the CDR3 end, and the germline J gene is used to complete it. The rearrangement uses TRBV20-1 and TRBJ2-2; perhaps TRBD1 as D (6 bases). The CDR3 extends over 15 amino acids. Germline V gene sequence: CDR1 DFQATT, CDR2 SNEGSKA (reference sequence). Trimming removed 4 bases at V and 1 base at J, with 13 bases between. CDR3 DNA, as far as it was read: TGCAGTGCTACCACCGACAGGATGAACACCGGGGAG. Residues: CSATTDRMNTGE. In full, the CDR3 is CSATTDRMNTGELFF.

This clone was seen at least ten times. The read falls 3 residues short of the CDR3 end, and the missing part is taken from the germline J gene. The same CDR3 also results from other DNA sequences found in this sample. The rearrangement joins TRBV7-6 to TRBJ2-1, with 7 bases lining up with TRBD2. Germline V gene data show CDR1 as SGHVS and CDR2 as FNYEAQ. V lost 2 bases to trimming and J lost 6 bases; unmatched junction nucleotides: 7. The CDR3 covers 15 residues. Incomplete CDR3 DNA: TGTGCCAGCAGCTTACCTGGGGGGGGTTTCAATGAG. Translated, it gives CASSLPGGGFNE. From start to end, the CDR3 is CASSLPGGGFNEQFF.

Comments on this clone: The read terminates 3 residues before the CDR3 end, so the remaining end is supplied by the germline J gene. The chain joins TRBV7-9 to TRBJ1-2; D uncertain. The CDR3 consists of 12 residues. Germline CDR1 and CDR2: SEHNR and FQNEAQ (reference sequence). V was shortened by 5 bases and J by 6 bases, with 10 bases between the two germline ends. The CDR3 sequence: CASSPGVDGYTF. The part of the CDR3 DNA that was read is TGTGCCAGCAGCCCCGGGGTGGATGGC.

Many counts were recorded for this clone. The CDR3 bases that were read are TGCGCCAGCAGCCGGACTAGTTCGCAGGATACG. Protein: CASSRTSSQDT. The complete CDR3 protein is CASSRTSSQDTQYF. The chain joins TRBV5-1 to TRBJ2-3; 7 nucleotides line up with TRBD2. The read gets to within 3 residues of the CDR3 end, and the germline J gene fills in the rest. The V segment lost 4 bases and the J segment 6 bases; nucleotides outside the gene matches: 8. Germline lookup yields CDR1 SGHRS and CDR2 YFSETQ. The CDR3 covers 14 residues.

This clone was recorded many times. The CDR3 end falls 3 residues outside the read, so it is completed with the germline J gene. The chain carries TRBV29-1 and TRBJ2-6; the D is unclear. V lost 0 bases and J lost 2, with 20 bases in between. The CDR3 length is 19 residues. In germline, CDR1 is SQVTM, CDR2 ANQGSEA. Here the CDR3 reads CSVEDPRVLRSAGANVLTF. The covered CDR3 bases are TGCAGCGTTGAAGACCCCCGTGTCCTAAGGAGCGCTGGGGCCAACGTC.

In this sample, this clone turned up many times. The CDR3 end lies 3 residues beyond the end of the read and is filled in from the germline J gene. This chain connects TRBV7-9 to TRBJ1-3, with a weak D call TRBD1 (5 bases). The CDR3 runs to 15 residues. Germline CDR1 is SEHNR and CDR2 is FQNEAQ (reference sequence). Trimming cost V 2 bases and J 7 bases, with 15 bases left between them. Partial CDR3 DNA: TGTGCCAGCAGCTTAATTGGCCAGGGTAGGAACACC. Translated: CASSLIGQGRNT. Given in full, the CDR3 is CASSLIGQGRNTIYF.

This clone was detected many times. Read data end 3 residues before the CDR3 end; the end is taken from the germline J gene. This chain connects TRBV20-1 to TRBJ2-1; 11 bases map to TRBD2. The CDR3 runs 17 residues. With 0 bases clipped from V and 4 bases from J, the junction kept 8 bases outside the gene matches. CDR1 and CDR2 from the germline V gene are DFQATT and SNEGSKA (reference sequence). CDR3 in amino acids: CSARDSRLAGPYNEQFF. Partial CDR3 DNA: TGCAGTGCTAGAGACTCCCGACTAGCGGGACCTTACAATGAG.

This clone was recorded at least ten times. The sequence runs out 3 residues before the end of the CDR3; the remainder is reconstructed from the germline J gene. The chain couples TRBV19 to TRBJ1-2; TRBD1 agrees at 7 bases. Trimming took 0 bases from V and 1 from J; bases not matched to a gene: 8. Germline V CDR1 and CDR2: LNHDA, SQIVND (reference sequence). The CDR3 totals 17 residues. CDR3 residues: CASSIDSRGALNYGYTF. CDR3 DNA (partial): TGTGCCAGTAGTATAGATTCCAGGGGGGCCCTTAACTATGGC.

This clone was picked up many times. The read ends 3 residues early relative to the CDR3; the germline J gene fills the gap. V gene TRBV20-1 combines with J gene TRBJ1-5, with D maybe TRBD1 (5 bases). Deletions cut 5 bases from V and 9 bases from J, with 17 bases between. This CDR3 has 13 residues. Germline-derived CDR1 and CDR2 are DFQATT and SNEGSKA (reference sequence). Partial CDR3 DNA: TGCAGTGCTCGCCGGACAACTACACGGCCC. Its protein is CSARRTTTRP. The full CDR3 protein reads CSARRTTTRPQHF.

Ten or more counts support this clone. The CDR3 is cut off 3 residues early in the read; its end comes from the germline J gene. The rearrangement uses TRBV29-1 and TRBJ2-3; perhaps TRBD2 as D (6 bases). Germline values: CDR1 SQVTM, CDR2 ANQGSEA. The V end was cut by 4 bases, the J end by 4 bases, with 15 bases between. This CDR3 contains 14 residues. CDR3 sequence: CSVVGGSSADTQYF. Partial CDR3 DNA: TGCAGCGTTGTGGGGGGTTCTTCCGCAGATACG.